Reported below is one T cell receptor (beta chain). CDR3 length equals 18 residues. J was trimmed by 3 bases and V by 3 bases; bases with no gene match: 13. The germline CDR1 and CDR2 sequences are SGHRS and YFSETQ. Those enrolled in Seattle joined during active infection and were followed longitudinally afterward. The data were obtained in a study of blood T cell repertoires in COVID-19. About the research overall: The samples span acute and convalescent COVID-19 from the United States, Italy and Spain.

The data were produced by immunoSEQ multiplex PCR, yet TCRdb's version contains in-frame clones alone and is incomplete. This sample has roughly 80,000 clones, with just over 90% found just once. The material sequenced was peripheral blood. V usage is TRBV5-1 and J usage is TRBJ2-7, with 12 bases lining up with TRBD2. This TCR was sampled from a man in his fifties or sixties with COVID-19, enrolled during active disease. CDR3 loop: CASSSGLAGVAPFYEQYF. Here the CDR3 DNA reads TGCGCCAGCAGCTCGGGACTAGCGGGCGTGGCGCCCTTCTACGAGCAGTACTTC. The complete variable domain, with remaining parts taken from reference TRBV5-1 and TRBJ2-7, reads KAGVTQTPRYLIKTRGQQVTLSCSPISGHRSVSWYQQTPGQGLQFLFEYFSETQRNKGNFPGRFSGRQFSNSRSEMNVSTLELGDSALYLCASSSGLAGVAPFYEQYFGPGTRLTVT.